Following are 5 T cell receptor beta chains from one sample sequenced in a study of CD8 T cells in ankylosing spondylitis. General study findings and limits: About eight highly homologous variants made up a TCR beta motif that seemed to typify ankylosing spondylitis blood.

TCRdb used MiXCR to reprocess the 5' RACE reads, holding one entry per CDR3 protein. There are fewer than 550,000 distinct CDR3 sequences in the sample; about 5% occur only once, and under 4.5% lies in the top ten. No antigen is known for these receptors. Sequenced input: blood, either unsorted or a sorted T cell fraction (not recorded which). These receptors all come from a male donor with ankylosing spondylitis.

This clonotype was recorded at least ten times. This chain joins TRBV7-2 and TRBJ2-3; D perhaps matches TRBD1 (5 bases). Trimming stripped 2 bases from V and 3 bases from J, with 15 bases between. The CDR3 has 16 residues. CDR1 and CDR2 (germline): SGHTA, FQGNSA. CDR3 DNA sequence: TGTGCCAGCAGCTTAATGCCAGGGTTGAATACAGATACGCAGTATTTT. As protein: CASSLMPGLNTDTQYF.

This clonotype was seen a handful of times. The chain employs TRBV20-1 and TRBJ2-7; D call uncertain. The germline V and J ends were trimmed by 5 bases and 3 bases, with 5 bases remaining between them. The germline gives CDR1 DFQATT, CDR2 SNEGSKA (reference sequence). The CDR3 consists of 10 residues. CDR3 in DNA: TGCAGTGCTGCGAACTACGAGCAGTACTTC. Amino acid sequence: CSAANYEQYF.

The sample holds many counts of this clonotype. The chain links TRBV20-1 to TRBJ2-3; tentatively, D is TRBD1 or TRBD2 (5 bases each). Germline loops: CDR1 DFQATT, CDR2 SNEGSKA (reference sequence). Trimming took 0 bases from V and 0 from J, leaving 13 bases between them. The CDR3 totals 16 residues. This CDR3 is CSARDPRGLSTDTQYF. CDR3 DNA: TGCAGTGCTAGAGATCCACGGGGCTTGAGCACAGATACGCAGTATTTT.

The sample holds a few counts of this clonotype. The genes are TRBV27 and TRBJ2-5; no definite D call. Germline assignment: CDR1 MNHEY and CDR2 SMNVEV (reference sequence). CDR3 length: 16 residues. Trimming took 2 bases from V and 2 from J, leaving 15 bases between them. CDR3 sequence reads: CASSLRPPFLQETQYF. CDR3 in DNA: TGTGCCAGCAGTTTACGCCCGCCGTTCTTACAAGAGACCCAGTACTTC.

This clonotype was recorded at least ten times. The CDR3 region has the DNA TGTGCCAGCAGTTTAAGGGCAAGCACCTACGAGCAGTACTTC. Protein sequence: CASSLRASTYEQYF. V usage is TRBV27 and J usage is TRBJ2-7; D remains ambiguous. Germline-derived CDR1 and CDR2 are MNHEY and SMNVEV (reference sequence). This CDR3 is built from 14 residues. The V and J ends lost 2 bases and 2 bases respectively, with 10 bases between them.